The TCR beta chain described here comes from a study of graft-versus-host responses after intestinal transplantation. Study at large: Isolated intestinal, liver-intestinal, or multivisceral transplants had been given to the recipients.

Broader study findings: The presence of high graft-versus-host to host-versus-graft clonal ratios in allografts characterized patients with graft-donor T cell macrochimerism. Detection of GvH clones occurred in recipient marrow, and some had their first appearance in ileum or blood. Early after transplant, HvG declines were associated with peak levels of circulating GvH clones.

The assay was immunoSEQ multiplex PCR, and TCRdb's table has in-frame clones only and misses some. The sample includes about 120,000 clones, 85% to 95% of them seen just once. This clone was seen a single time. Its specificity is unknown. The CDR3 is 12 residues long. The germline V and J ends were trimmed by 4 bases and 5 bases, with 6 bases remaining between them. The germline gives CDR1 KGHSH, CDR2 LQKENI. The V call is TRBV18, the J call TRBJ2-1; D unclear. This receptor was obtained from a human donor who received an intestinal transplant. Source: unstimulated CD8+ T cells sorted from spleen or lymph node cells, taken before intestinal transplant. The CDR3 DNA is TGTGCCAGCTCACTTGACCACAATGAGCAGTTCTTC. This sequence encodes CASSLDHNEQFF.